The T cell receptor beta chain described here comes from a study of memory CD4+ T cells and cytomegalovirus serostatus. Study context: Healthy Belgian adult donors included 9 or 10 CMV-positive and 24 CMV-negative people.

Sequencing was performed with immunoSEQ multiplex PCR; in TCRdb, only in-frame clones are kept and a portion is missing. This table has about 96,000 clones, about four fifths appearing once. Single viable CD3+CD4+CD8-CD45RO+ cells were sorted as the memory CD4+ T cells. V dropped 5 bases and J dropped 7; count of bases not matched to a gene: 5. This CDR3 has 14 amino acids. Germline V CDR1 and CDR2: MRHNA, SNTAGT. Study results and caveats: 67 of 164 known CMV-associated TCRbeta sequences appeared in CD4+ memory.

Points on this clone: Its matching antigen is unknown.

The source is an adult in good health and CMV-seropositive. Sequenced input: memory CD4+ T cells from blood. This sequence joins TRBV6-4 and TRBJ2-1; 10 bases fit TRBD1. This chain's CDR3 is CASSSGTGANEQFF. The CDR3 DNA reads as TGTGCCAGCAGTTCCGGGACAGGGGCGAATGAGCAGTTCTTC.